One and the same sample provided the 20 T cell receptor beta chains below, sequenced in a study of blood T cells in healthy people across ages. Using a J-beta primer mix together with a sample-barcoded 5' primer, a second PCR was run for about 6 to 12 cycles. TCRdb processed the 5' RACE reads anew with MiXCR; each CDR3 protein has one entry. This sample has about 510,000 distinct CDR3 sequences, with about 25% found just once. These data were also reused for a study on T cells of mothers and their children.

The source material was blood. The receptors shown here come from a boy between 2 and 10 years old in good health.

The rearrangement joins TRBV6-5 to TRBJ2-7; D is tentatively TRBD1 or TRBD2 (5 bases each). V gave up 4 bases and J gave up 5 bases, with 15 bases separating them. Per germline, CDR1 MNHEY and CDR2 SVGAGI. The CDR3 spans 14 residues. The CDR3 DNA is TGTGCCAGCAGTTTCCGGGACCGGCGGAACGAGCAGTACTTC. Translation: CASSFRDRRNEQYF.

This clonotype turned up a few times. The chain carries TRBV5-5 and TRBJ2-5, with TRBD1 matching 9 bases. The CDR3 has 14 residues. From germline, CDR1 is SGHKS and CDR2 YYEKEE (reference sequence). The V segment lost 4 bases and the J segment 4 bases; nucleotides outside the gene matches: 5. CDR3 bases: TGTGCCAGCAGCCTTACAGGGGGCCCAGAGACCCAGTACTTC. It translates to CASSLTGGPETQYF.

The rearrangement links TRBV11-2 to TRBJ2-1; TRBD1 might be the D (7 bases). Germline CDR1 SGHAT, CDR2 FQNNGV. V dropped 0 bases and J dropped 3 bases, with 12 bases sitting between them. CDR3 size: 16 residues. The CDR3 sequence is CASSLDQGEVYNEQFF. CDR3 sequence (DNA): TGTGCCAGCAGCTTAGATCAGGGGGAGGTCTACAATGAGCAGTTCTTC.

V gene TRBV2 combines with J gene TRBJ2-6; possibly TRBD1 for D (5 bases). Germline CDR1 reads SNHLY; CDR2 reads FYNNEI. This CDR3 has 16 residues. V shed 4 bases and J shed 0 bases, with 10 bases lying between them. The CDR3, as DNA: TGTGCCAGCAGTGGGACACTAAACTCTGGGGCCAACGTCCTGACTTTC. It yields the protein CASSGTLNSGANVLTF.

The chain's CDR3 is CSATGFENTIYF. CDR3 in DNA: TGCAGTGCTACAGGGTTCGAAAACACCATATATTTT. The chain employs TRBV20-1 and TRBJ1-3, with D maybe TRBD1 (5 bases). Trimming stripped 4 bases from V and 6 bases from J, with 10 bases between. The CDR3 spans 12 residues. Germline assignment: CDR1 DFQATT and CDR2 SNEGSKA (reference sequence).

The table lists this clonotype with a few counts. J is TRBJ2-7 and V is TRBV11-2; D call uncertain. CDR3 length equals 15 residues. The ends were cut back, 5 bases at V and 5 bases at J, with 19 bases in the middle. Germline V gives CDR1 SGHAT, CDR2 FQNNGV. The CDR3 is CASSTLIGRVHEQYF. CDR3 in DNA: TGTGCCAGCAGCACCCTGATAGGCCGGGTCCACGAGCAGTACTTC. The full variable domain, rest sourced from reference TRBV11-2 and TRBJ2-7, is EAGVAQSPRYKIIEKRQSVAFWCNPISGHATLYWYQQILGQGPKLLIQFQNNGVVDDSQLPKDRFSAERLKGVDSTLKIQPAKLEDSAVYLCASSTLIGRVHEQYFGPGTRLTVT.

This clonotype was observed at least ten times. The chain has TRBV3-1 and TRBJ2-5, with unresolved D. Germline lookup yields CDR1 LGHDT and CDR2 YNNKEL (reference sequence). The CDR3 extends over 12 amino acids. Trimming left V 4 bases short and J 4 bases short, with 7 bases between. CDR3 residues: CASSLRTETQYF. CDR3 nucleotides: TGTGCCAGCAGCCTACGCACAGAGACCCAGTACTTC.

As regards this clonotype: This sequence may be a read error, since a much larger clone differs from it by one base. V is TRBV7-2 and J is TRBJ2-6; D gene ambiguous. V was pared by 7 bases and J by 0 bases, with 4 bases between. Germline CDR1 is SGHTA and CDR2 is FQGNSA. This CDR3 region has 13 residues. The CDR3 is CASTFSGANVLTF. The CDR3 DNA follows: TGTGCCAGCACCTTCTCTGGGGCCAACGTCCTGACTTTC.

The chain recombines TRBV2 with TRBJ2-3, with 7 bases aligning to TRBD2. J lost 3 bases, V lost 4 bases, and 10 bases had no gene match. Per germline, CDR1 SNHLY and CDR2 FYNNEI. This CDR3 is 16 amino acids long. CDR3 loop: CASSAPPWGGTDTQYF. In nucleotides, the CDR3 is TGTGCCAGCAGTGCCCCTCCCTGGGGGGGGACAGATACGCAGTATTTT.

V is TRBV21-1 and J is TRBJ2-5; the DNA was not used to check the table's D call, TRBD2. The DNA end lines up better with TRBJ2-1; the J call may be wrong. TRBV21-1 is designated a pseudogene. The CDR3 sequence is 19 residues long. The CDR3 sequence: CASSKEVGLLAGDRNEQFF. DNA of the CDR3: TGTGCCAGCAGCAAAGAGGTTGGGCTACTAGCGGGGGATCGCAATGAGCAGTTCTTC.

The CDR3 bases are TGTGCCAGCAGTGAAAAGGAGGGAGGGACTGAAGCTTTCTTT. This gives the protein CASSEKEGGTEAFF. The chain has TRBV6-4 and TRBJ1-1; D uncertain. V lost 3 bases and J 5 bases, leaving 13 bases between the germline ends. CDR1 is MRHNA and CDR2 is SNTAGT in the germline V gene. CDR3 length equals 14 residues.

CDR3 bases: TGTGCCAGCAGTTACTCGGGGGCAGATACGCAGTATTTT. This gives the protein CASSYSGADTQYF. The chain employs TRBV6-2 or TRBV6-3 and TRBJ2-3; D is possibly TRBD1 or TRBD2 (5 bases each). The V end lost 0 bases, the J end lost 4 bases, and 5 bases lay between the germline ends. The CDR3 loop spans 13 amino acids. Germline V gene data show CDR1 as MNHEY and CDR2 as SVGEGT.

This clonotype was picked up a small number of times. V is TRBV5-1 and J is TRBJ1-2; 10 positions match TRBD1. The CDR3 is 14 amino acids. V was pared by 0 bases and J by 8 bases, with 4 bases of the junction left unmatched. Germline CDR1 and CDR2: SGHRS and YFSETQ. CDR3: CASSLGDRGRGYTF. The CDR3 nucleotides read TGCGCCAGCAGCTTGGGAGACAGGGGGCGAGGCTACACCTTC.

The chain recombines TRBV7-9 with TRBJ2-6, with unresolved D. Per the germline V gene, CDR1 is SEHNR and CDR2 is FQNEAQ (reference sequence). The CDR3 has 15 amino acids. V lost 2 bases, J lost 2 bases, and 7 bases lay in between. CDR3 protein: CASSLPRPGANVLTF. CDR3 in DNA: TGTGCCAGCAGCTTACCCAGGCCTGGGGCCAACGTCCTGACTTTC.

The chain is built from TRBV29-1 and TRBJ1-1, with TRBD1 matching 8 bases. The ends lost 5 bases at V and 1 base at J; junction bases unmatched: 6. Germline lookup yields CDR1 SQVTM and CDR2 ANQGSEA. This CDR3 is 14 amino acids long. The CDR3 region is CSVPVRGPNTEAFF. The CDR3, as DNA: TGCAGCGTTCCGGTCAGGGGGCCGAACACTGAAGCTTTCTTT.

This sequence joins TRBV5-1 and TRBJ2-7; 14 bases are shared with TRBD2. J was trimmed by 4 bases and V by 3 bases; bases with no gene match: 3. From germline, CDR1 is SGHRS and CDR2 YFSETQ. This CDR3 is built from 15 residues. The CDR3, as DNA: TGCGCCAGCAGCTCCTGGACTAGCGGGAGGTACGAGCAGTACTTC. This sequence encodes CASSSWTSGRYEQYF.

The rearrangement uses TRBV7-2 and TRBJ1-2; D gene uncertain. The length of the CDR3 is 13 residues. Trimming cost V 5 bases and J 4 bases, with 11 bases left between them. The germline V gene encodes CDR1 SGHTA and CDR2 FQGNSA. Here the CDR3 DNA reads TGTGCCAGCAGCGAGGCGGAGATCTATGGCTACACCTTC. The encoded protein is CASSEAEIYGYTF.

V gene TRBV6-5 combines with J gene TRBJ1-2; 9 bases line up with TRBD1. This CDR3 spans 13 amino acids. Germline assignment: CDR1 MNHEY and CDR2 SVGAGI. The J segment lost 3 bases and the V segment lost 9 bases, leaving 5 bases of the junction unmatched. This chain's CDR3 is CASSGQGDYGYTF. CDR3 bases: TGTGCCAGTTCGGGACAGGGTGACTATGGCTACACCTTC.

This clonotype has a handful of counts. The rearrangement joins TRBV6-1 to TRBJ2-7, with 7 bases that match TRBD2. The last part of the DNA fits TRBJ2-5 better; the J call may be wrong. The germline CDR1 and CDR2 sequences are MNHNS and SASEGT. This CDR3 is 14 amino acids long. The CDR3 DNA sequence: TGTGCCAGTGGGGGGGAGGAGGCGGGAGAGACCCAGTACTTC. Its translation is CASGGEEAGETQYF.

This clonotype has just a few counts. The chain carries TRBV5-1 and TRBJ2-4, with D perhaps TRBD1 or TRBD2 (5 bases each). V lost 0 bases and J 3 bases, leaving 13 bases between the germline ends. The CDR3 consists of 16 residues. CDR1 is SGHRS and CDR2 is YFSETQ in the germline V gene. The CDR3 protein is CASSLAPGPYKNIQYF. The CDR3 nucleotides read TGCGCCAGCAGCTTGGCTCCGGGACCGTACAAAAACATTCAGTACTTC.